Included here is one T cell receptor (beta chain) sequence, with context. Its cognate antigen is unknown. This specimen comes from a study of T cell responses to AZD1222 COVID-19 vaccine. For the study at large: Second-dose timings of about 4 or about 12 weeks were pooled.

Study-wide findings and caveats: Receipt of two AZD1222 doses was followed by a rise in Spike-specific TCR breadth and depth. Clonal diversity was possibly underestimated, and the donors were mostly white British, with more females. Close to half of spike-specific TCRs reportedly recognize unmutated variant regions.

TCRdb keeps only in-frame clones here, not all; method: immunoSEQ multiplex PCR. The data hold 90,000 to 150,000 clones, with 70% to 90% observed a single time. CDR1 and CDR2 from the germline V gene are SQVTM and ANQGSEA. Trimming stripped 5 bases from V and 0 bases from J, with 7 bases between. This CDR3 is 12 amino acids long. The chain joins TRBV29-1 to TRBJ1-1, with no clear D. This sequence originates from an adult in good health. Sequenced here: peripheral blood, sampled on day 0 of AZD1222 vaccination. CDR3: CSVIELNTEAFF. The CDR3 bases are TGCAGCGTTATAGAGTTGAACACTGAAGCTTTCTTT.